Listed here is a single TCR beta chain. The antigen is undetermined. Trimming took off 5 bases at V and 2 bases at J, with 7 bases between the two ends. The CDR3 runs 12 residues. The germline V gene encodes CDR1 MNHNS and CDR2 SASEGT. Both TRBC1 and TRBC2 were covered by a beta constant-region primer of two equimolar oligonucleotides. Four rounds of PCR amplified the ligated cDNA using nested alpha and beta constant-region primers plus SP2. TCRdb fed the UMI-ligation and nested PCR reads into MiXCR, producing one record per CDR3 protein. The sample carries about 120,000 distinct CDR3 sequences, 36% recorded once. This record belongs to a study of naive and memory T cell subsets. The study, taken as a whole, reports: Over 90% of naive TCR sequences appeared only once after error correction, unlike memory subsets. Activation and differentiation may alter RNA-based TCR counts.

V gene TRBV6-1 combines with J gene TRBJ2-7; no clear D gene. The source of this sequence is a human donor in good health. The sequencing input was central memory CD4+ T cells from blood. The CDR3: CASSNIAYEQYF. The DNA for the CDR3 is TGTGCCAGCAGTAACATTGCCTACGAGCAGTACTTC.